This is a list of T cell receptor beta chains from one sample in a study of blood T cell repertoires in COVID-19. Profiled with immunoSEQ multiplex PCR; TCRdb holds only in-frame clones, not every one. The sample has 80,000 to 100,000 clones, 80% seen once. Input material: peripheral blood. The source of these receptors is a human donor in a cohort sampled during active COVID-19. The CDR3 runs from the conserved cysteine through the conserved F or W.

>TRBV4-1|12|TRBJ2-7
CASSPWGGEQYF
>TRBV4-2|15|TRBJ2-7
CASSHSTTGGYEQYF
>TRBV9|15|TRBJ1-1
CASSPRGGLNTEAFF
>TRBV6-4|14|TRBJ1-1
CASREGTYATEAFF
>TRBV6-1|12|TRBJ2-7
CASSDGGRGQYF
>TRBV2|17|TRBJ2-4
CASSEMGLAVAKNIQYF
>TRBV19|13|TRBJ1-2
CASSIQAGDGYTF
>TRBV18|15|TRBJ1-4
CASSRRQVFSEKLFF
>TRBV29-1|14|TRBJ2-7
CSVGLGTGEVEQYF
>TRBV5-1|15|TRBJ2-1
CASSPWTSAIDEQFF
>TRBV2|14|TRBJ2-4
CASSARQGKNIQYF
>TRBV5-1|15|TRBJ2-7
CASSLPGTGQGEQYF
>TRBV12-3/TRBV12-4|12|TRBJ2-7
CASRGLRGEQYF
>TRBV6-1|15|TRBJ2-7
CASSDFPTGTYEQYF
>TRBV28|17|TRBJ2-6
CASSLQQGFAGANVLTF
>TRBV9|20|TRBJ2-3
CASSVFGTANGEASTDTQYF
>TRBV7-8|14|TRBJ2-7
CASSAGRFSYEQYF
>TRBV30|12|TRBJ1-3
CAWSVSANTIYF
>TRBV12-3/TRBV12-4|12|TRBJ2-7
CASSLDNYEQYF
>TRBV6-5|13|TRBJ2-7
CASATRGAYEQYF
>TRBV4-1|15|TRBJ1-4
CASSQDVQGREKLFF
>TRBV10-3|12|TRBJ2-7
CATTTASYEQYF
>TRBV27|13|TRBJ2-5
CASRTGLWETQYF
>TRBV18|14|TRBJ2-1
CASSPSREANEQFF
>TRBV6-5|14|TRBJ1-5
CASRTGYSNQPQHF
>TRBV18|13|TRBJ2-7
CASSPGQGAEQYF
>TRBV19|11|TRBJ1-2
CASSTGIGYTF
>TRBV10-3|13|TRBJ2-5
CAISGAAQETQYF
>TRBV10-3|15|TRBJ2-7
CAISPGTSGSYEQYF
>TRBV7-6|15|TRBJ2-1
CASSGMSGGYNEQFF
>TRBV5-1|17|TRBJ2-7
CASSLAPGAGASYEQYF
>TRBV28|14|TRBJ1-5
CASSLIQGRQPQHF
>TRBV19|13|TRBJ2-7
CASSMGTPYEQYF
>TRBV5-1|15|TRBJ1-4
CASSSGTGRVEKLFF
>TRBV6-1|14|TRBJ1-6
CASSEIHQDSPLHF
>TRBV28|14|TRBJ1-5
CASSFQGSNQPQHF
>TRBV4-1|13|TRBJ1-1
CASSSGKNTEAFF
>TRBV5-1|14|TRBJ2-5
CASSLSQARETQYF
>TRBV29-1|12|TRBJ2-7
CSVGGQGREQYF
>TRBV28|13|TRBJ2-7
CASALTGPYEQYF
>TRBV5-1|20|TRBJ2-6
CASSLGVGTGLSSGANVLTF
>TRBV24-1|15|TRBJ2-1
CATRATSGRTNEQFF
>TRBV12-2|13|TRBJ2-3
CASRLVPRYPQYF
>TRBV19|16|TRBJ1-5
CASRDAGDAHNQPQHF
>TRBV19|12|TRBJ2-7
CASSTRGREQYF
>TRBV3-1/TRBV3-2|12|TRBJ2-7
CASSRPGTAKDF
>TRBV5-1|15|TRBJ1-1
CASSLDSVGITEAFF
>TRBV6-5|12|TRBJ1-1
CASNRGDTEAFF
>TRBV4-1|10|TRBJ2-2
CASGARELFF
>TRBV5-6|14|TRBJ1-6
CASSSQVSNSPLHF
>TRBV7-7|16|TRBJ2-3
CASSLGPAGGTDTQYF
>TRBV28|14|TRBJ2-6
CASLRGSGANVLTF
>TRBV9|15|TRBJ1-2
CASSPFDRDLYGYTF
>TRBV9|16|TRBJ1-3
CASSHPDRDRGNTIYF